This record concerns one TCR beta chain sequence. The data were obtained in a study of T cell repertoires in cytomegalovirus infection. Across the whole study: Both CMV infection and a matching HLA type were indicated by public TCR beta signatures.

One entry per CDR3 protein, called by TCRdb with MiXCR from the reads. The repertoire holds around 530,000 distinct CDR3 sequences, approximately 25% seen once, with less than 15% in the top ten. Germline V gives CDR1 SGHTA, CDR2 FQGNSA. Trimming removed 1 base at V and 0 bases at J, with 9 bases between. The CDR3 runs 15 residues. This clonotype was sampled from a human donor in good health (CMV status not recorded). Some clones in this sample may be carry-over from other donors' samples. V usage is TRBV7-2 and J usage is TRBJ1-1; D is uncertain. Input material: PBMCs. This CDR3 is CASSLGEGLNTEAFF. The CDR3 DNA is TGTGCCAGCAGCTTAGGGGAGGGCCTGAACACTGAAGCTTTCTTT.